This T cell receptor beta chain was recorded in a study of blood T cells in healthy people across ages. Isolation per sample recovered at least 7 million PBMCs. Alongside a J-beta primer mix, a sample-barcoded 5' primer served in a second PCR lasting roughly 7 to 11 cycles. TCRdb processed the 5' RACE reads anew with MiXCR; each CDR3 protein has one entry. The table lists about 800,000 distinct CDR3 sequences, about 46% of them singletons. V was pared by 4 bases and J by 4 bases, with 5 bases of the junction left unmatched. The germline gives CDR1 SGHRS, CDR2 YFSETQ. The CDR3 totals 15 residues. Sequencing used blood. The receptor's source is a man at least 80 years old in good health. The rearrangement uses TRBV5-1 and TRBJ2-7, with 13 bases lining up with TRBD2. CDR3 nucleotides: TGCGCCAGCAGCGGGAGACTAGCGGGAGGATACGAGCAGTACTTC. This gives the protein CASSGRLAGGYEQYF.